A selection of T cell receptor beta chains follows, all from one sample in a study of cytomegalovirus exposure and HLA in healthy donors. Here immunoSEQ multiplex PCR was the method, and the copy in TCRdb shows in-frame clones only, minus some. The sample includes about 100,000 clones, approximately 80% of them seen just once. Material: PBMCs. The receptors here all came from a female donor in good health and CMV-seropositive. The CDR3 runs from the conserved cysteine through the conserved F or W. The D gene is left open where the match is weak. Clone size is not always given. Where it is, it says once, few, many or a class for expanded clones.

j_call clone_size d_call v_call cdr3_aa cdr3_nt
TRBJ1-1 . . TRBV9 CASSVDPGTEAFF TGTGCCAGCAGCGTTGACCCAGGGACTGAAGCTTTCTTT
TRBJ2-7 . . TRBV28 CASSALAGGPYEQYF TGTGCCAGCAGTGCGCTAGCCGGGGGACCCTACGAGCAGTACTTC
TRBJ2-5 . TRBD1 TRBV7-9 CASSDRGRETQYF TGTGCCAGCAGCGACAGGGGGCGGGAGACCCAGTACTTC
TRBJ2-7 . TRBD1 TRBV30 CAWSITGANWVYEQYF TGTGCCTGGAGTATAACAGGGGCGAACTGGGTCTACGAGCAGTACTTC
TRBJ2-1 . TRBD1 TRBV19 CASRSQGAYNEQFF TGTGCCAGTAGATCGCAGGGGGCCTACAATGAGCAGTTCTTC
TRBJ2-7 once TRBD1 TRBV5-4 CASSPGTGAYEQYF TGTGCCAGCAGCCCCGGGACAGGAGCCTACGAGCAGTACTTC
TRBJ2-1 . TRBD2 TRBV2 CASSEGGLRGGVNEQFF TGTGCCAGCAGTGAAGGAGGTTTGCGGGGGGGGGTCAATGAGCAGTTCTTC
TRBJ1-2 . TRBD1 TRBV5-4 CASSTDRGGYTF TGTGCCAGCAGCACCGACAGGGGTGGCTACACCTTC
TRBJ2-1 . TRBD2 TRBV25-1 CASSDVAGGYNEQFF TGTGCCAGCAGTGATGTAGCGGGGGGTTACAATGAGCAGTTCTTC
TRBJ2-3 . TRBD1 TRBV28 CASWATGEMAYTQYF TGTGCCAGCTGGGCGACAGGGGAAATGGCGTATACGCAGTATTTT
TRBJ1-1 . . TRBV6-5 CASSRTVIEAFF TGTGCCAGCAGTCGGACAGTGATTGAAGCTTTCTTT
TRBJ2-7 . TRBD1 TRBV19 CASSGDRSSSYEQYF TGTGCCAGTAGTGGGGACAGGAGTAGCTCCTACGAGCAGTACTTC
TRBJ2-4 few TRBD2 TRBV9 CASSVGGGGANIQYF TGTGCCAGCAGCGTCGGGGGGGGAGGGGCAAACATTCAGTACTTC
TRBJ2-7 few . TRBV4-1 CASSQETTGNYEQYF TGCGCCAGCAGCCAAGAAACAACAGGGAACTACGAGCAGTACTTC
TRBJ2-4 . . TRBV27 CASSLARADIQYF TGTGCCAGCAGTTTAGCCAGGGCGGACATTCAGTACTTC
TRBJ2-2 . TRBD2 TRBV19 CASSGGQNTGELFF TGTGCCAGTTCGGGAGGACAGAACACCGGGGAGCTGTTTTTT
TRBJ2-5 . TRBD1 TRBV18 CASSRLEGAETQYF TGTGCCAGCTCACGGCTAGAGGGGGCAGAGACCCAGTACTTC
TRBJ2-3 . TRBD2 TRBV9 CASSFTGLAGTPDTQYF TGTGCCAGCAGTTTCACGGGTCTAGCGGGGACCCCAGATACGCAGTATTTT
TRBJ2-3 . TRBD2 TRBV5-6 CAPRKGLAPSTDTQYF TGTGCCCCTAGGAAGGGACTAGCGCCTAGCACAGATACGCAGTATTTT
TRBJ1-5 . . TRBV5-8 CASSLARSTQPQHF TGTGCCAGCAGCTTAGCCAGGTCTACCCAGCCCCAGCATTTT
TRBJ1-5 . . TRBV30 CAWSVQGTQPQHF TGTGCCTGGAGTGTCCAGGGTACTCAGCCCCAGCATTTT
TRBJ1-5 . TRBD1 TRBV5-1 CASSPTGGGQPQHF TGCGCCAGCAGCCCTACAGGGGGCGGTCAGCCCCAGCATTTT
TRBJ1-2 . . TRBV23-1 CASRGRGNYGYTF TGCGCCAGCAGGGGCAGGGGTAACTATGGCTACACCTTC
TRBJ1-3 . . TRBV14 CASGQVHSGNTIYF TGTGCCAGCGGCCAAGTACACTCTGGAAACACCATATATTTT
TRBJ1-1 few . TRBV19 CASSRSPYTEAFF TGTGCCAGTAGTAGGAGCCCCTACACTGAAGCTTTCTTT
TRBJ2-2 . . TRBV11-2 CGSTHPENTGELFF TGTGGCAGCACCCACCCAGAGAACACCGGGGAGCTGTTTTTT
TRBJ1-1 many . TRBV6-1 CASSEARPPGTEAFF TGTGCCAGCAGTGAAGCTCGCCCGCCGGGCACTGAAGCTTTCTTT
TRBJ2-2 few . TRBV7-9 CASTLPLGRGTGELFF TGTGCCAGCACCCTTCCGTTAGGTCGGGGGACCGGGGAGCTGTTTTTT
TRBJ2-7 . . TRBV5-1 CASSLSLRGGSYEQYF TGCGCCAGCAGCTTATCCCTTAGAGGGGGATCCTACGAGCAGTACTTC
TRBJ2-1 few TRBD2 TRBV5-1 CASSWTSGASYNEQFF TGCGCCAGCAGCTGGACTAGCGGGGCCTCCTACAATGAGCAGTTCTTC
TRBJ1-1 . TRBD1 TRBV7-6 CASSPSQGAVLEAFF TGTGCCAGCAGCCCAAGTCAGGGGGCGGTTTTAGAAGCTTTCTTT
TRBJ2-7 few . TRBV4-1 CASSLTSSYEQYF TGCGCCAGCAGCCTGACTAGCTCCTACGAGCAGTACTTC
TRBJ1-2 . TRBD1 TRBV4-1 CASSQETGRGLYGYTF TGCGCCAGCAGCCAAGAAACGGGCAGGGGGTTGTATGGCTACACCTTC
TRBJ1-2 . . TRBV18 CASSPSRQANYGYTF TGTGCCAGCTCACCATCCCGACAGGCCAACTATGGCTACACCTTC
TRBJ1-1 . . TRBV10-3 CAISGRTDMNTEAFF TGTGCCATCAGCGGGCGGACGGACATGAACACTGAAGCTTTCTTT
TRBJ2-7 . TRBD1 TRBV5-6 CASSFGTGFEQYF TGTGCCAGCAGCTTCGGGACAGGGTTCGAGCAGTACTTC
TRBJ2-7 . TRBD1 TRBV27 CASRLRQGIREQYF TGTGCCAGCAGGCTACGACAGGGAATCCGCGAGCAGTACTTC
TRBJ2-7 once . TRBV18 CASSPLVGGSNEQYF TGTGCCAGCTCACCACTCGTTGGGGGCTCCAACGAGCAGTACTTC
TRBJ2-2 . TRBD2 TRBV6-5 CASSELGGTGELFF TGTGCCAGCAGTGAGTTGGGGGGGACCGGGGAGCTGTTTTTT
TRBJ2-5 . . TRBV27 CASSWTTGTQATQYF TGTGCCAGCAGTTGGACCACGGGGACACAGGCGACCCAGTACTTC
TRBJ2-3 . . TRBV30 CAWSVPGVAQYF TGTGCCTGGAGTGTACCAGGGGTTGCGCAGTATTTT
TRBJ2-5 . TRBD1 TRBV6-5 CASSYPDRGLETQYF TGTGCCAGCAGTTACCCCGACAGGGGTTTAGAGACCCAGTACTTC
TRBJ2-4 few TRBD1 TRBV4-2 CASSQGQGANSQYF TGTGCCAGCAGCCAGGGACAGGGGGCGAACAGTCAGTACTTC
TRBJ2-5 . TRBD2 TRBV19 CASAWGGREEETQYF TGTGCCAGTGCATGGGGCGGGAGAGAGGAAGAGACCCAGTACTTC
TRBJ1-3 . . TRBV6-1 CASSEAGGGPRIYF TGTGCCAGCAGTGAAGCGGGCGGGGGGCCCCGCATATATTTT
TRBJ2-3 . . TRBV19 CASSIGSVWATQYF TGTGCCAGTAGTATAGGTAGCGTCTGGGCTACGCAGTATTTT
TRBJ2-7 . . TRBV5-1 CASSLGGGPVSYEQYF TGCGCCAGCAGCTTGGGCGGGGGCCCCGTTTCCTACGAGCAGTACTTC
TRBJ2-6 once . TRBV18 CASSASSGANVLTF TGTGCCAGCTCAGCCAGCTCTGGGGCCAACGTCCTGACTTTC
TRBJ2-2 . . TRBV4-2 CASSQERGGNTGELFF TGTGCCAGCAGCCAAGAACGAGGGGGTAACACCGGGGAGCTGTTTTTT
TRBJ1-2 . . TRBV30 CAWSPNRAIYGYTF TGTGCCTGGAGTCCGAACCGAGCCATCTATGGCTACACCTTC
TRBJ1-1 . TRBD1 TRBV5-1 CASSTGGFGTEAFF TGCGCCAGTTCCACAGGGGGCTTTGGGACTGAAGCTTTCTTT
TRBJ1-1 . TRBD1 TRBV20-1 CSASTGSEAFF TGCAGTGCATCGACAGGGTCTGAAGCTTTCTTT
TRBJ2-1 . . TRBV6-5 CASSRLARHNEQFF TGTGCCAGCAGCAGGCTAGCGCGTCACAATGAGCAGTTCTTC
TRBJ2-5 once TRBD1 TRBV2 CAGDREPGETQYF TGTGCCGGCGACAGGGAGCCGGGAGAGACCCAGTACTTC
TRBJ2-1 . TRBD2 TRBV2 CASRLRSGGIYNEQFF TGTGCCAGCAGGCTTCGTAGCGGGGGGATCTACAATGAGCAGTTCTTC